This T cell receptor (beta chain) was retrieved from a study of Graves' ophthalmopathy and Graves' hyperthyroidism. After removal of 4 bases from V and 5 bases from J, the junction contained 12 bases not matched to a gene. Looked up from germline, CDR1 is SGHAT and CDR2 is FQNNGV. There are 17 residues in the CDR3. The authors amplified TCR beta CDR3 regions, and they did so from RNA transcripts for repertoire sequencing. First-round RT-PCR relied on HTBI primers, and a second-round multiplex PCR came next. TCRdb reprocessed the multiplex PCR reads with MiXCR, giving one entry per CDR3 protein. The sample carries a few hundred thousand distinct CDR3 sequences, about a sixth recorded once.

This sequence was found in an adult woman with stable Graves' hyperthyroidism. The sequenced sample was peripheral blood. The rearrangement links TRBV11-2 to TRBJ2-2, with 8 bases that match TRBD2. This chain's CDR3 is CASSSPLGAGGTGELFF. For the CDR3, the DNA is TGTGCCAGCAGCTCCCCCCTCGGGGCGGGAGGTACCGGGGAGCTGTTTTTT.